The source of this TCR beta chain is a study of blood T cell repertoires in COVID-19. On the study more broadly: Acute and convalescent COVID-19 samples came from the United States, Italy and Spain. PBMCs, B-cell-depleted T cells, or T cells were the source of the cDNA or gDNA that made up the material.

This CDR3 is 14 amino acids long. CDR1 and CDR2 from the germline V gene are LGHDT and YNNKEL (reference sequence). Trimming took off 3 bases at V and 4 bases at J, with 13 bases between the two ends. The data were produced by immunoSEQ multiplex PCR, yet TCRdb's version contains in-frame clones alone and is incomplete. The table includes approximately 100,000 clones, approximately 89% detected once. The V and J genes are TRBV3-1 (or the pseudogene TRBV3-2) and TRBJ2-7; tentatively, D is TRBD1 (6 bases). The receptor was derived from an elderly woman in a cohort sampled during active COVID-19. Sequenced material: peripheral blood. The CDR3 region has the DNA TGTGCCAGCAGCCAGAGAGGGACAAATTACGAGCAGTACTTC. Encoded protein: CASSQRGTNYEQYF.